This TCR beta chain was profiled in a study of blood T cell repertoires in COVID-19 (TCRdb year 2020). A note on the overall study: Collaborator samples came from the United States, Italy and Spain and covered acute and convalescent phases of COVID-19. The prospective study material was composed of cDNA or gDNA derived from T cells, B-cell-depleted T cells, or PBMCs. Subjects who had been exposed to COVID-19, were actively infected with it, or had recovered from it provided the deeply sampled blood TCRbeta repertoires that made up the dataset. The repertoires were released in a freely available public database meant as a resource for research on the immune response to SARS-CoV-2. Samples were obtained from the ongoing ImmuneRACE study (first 160 participants) and from over 1,000 subjects provided by 6 global collaborators. Sample metadata almost always included a de-identified subject ID, COVID-19 status, age in years and sex. HLA class I and class II types, where available, came from metadata supplied by the sample provider rather than from assay-based typing.

The research as a whole found: The quantity of clinical and demographic metadata differed by source and by participant and was supplied without curation.

On this clone: No antigen is known for it. The record has no base qualities; no much larger clone is one base away.

Per the germline V gene (reference sequence), SGHNT is the CDR1 and YYREEE is the CDR2. V trim: 7 bases; J trim: 5 bases; unmatched bases: 22. The cysteine opens and the phenylalanine closes a CDR3 of 19 amino acids. Only the CDR3 portion is preserved as DNA: 57 bases, with reading frame beginning at the first base. Participants in the prospective study were aged roughly 18 to 100 years, lived in some 24 United States geographic areas, and enrolled through a virtual design. Cohort assignment in the prospective study relied on participant-reported clinical history from a screening survey and a study questionnaire. In the prospective study, whole blood, serum and a nasopharyngeal or oropharyngeal swab were collected from each participant by mobile phlebotomists. Participants in the prospective study had the option to provide additional blood draws and questionnaires over an approximately 2-month period. Before DNA extraction, blood samples from the prospective study were shipped at room temperature or frozen.

The immunoSEQ Assay, a bias-controlled multiplex PCR, was used to amplify TCRbeta CDR3 regions from genomic DNA. Per the authors' processing: Within the assay, amplification of reference gene primers was used to estimate how many nucleated cells each sample contained. To quantify the absolute abundance of each unique TCRbeta CDR3 rearrangement, sequence reads were collapsed and filtered. For each sample, productive Simpson clonality was calculated as the square root of Simpson's diversity index over productive rearrangements. The source is immuneACCESS, and TCRdb retained only in-frame sequences with V and J called. Part of the clones is not carried over; for the studies checked, unresolved V genes explain less than half of this, and the remainder is unexplained. From that table come the V and J calls and clone size; the DNA was used to work out D and trimming. This sample lists hundreds of thousands of clones; nearly 90% were detected once. The ten largest make up around 4% of the sample.

The receptor comes from a woman younger than 45 with acute COVID-19. The rearrangement joined TRBV5-4 to TRBJ2-3; TRBD2 matches 10 bases in the middle. Material for sequencing was PBMCs or T cells enriched from blood (not recorded which). The CDR3 region reads CASALGGAGGLLHQDTQYF. In nucleotide form, the sequence is TGTGCCAGCGCCCTAGGGGGAGCGGGGGGGCTTTTGCATCAAGATACGCAGTATTTT.